This section outlines one T cell receptor beta chain sequence together with its context. What it binds is unknown. The TCR beta library used iRepertoire HTBI primers with Arm-PCR amplification of CDR3. TCRdb ran MiXCR on the multiplex PCR reads and lists one entry per CDR3 protein. This sample has more than 650,000 distinct CDR3 sequences, with around 30% found just once. This sample was taken from a study of regulatory T cells in long-lasting Graves disease. Study conclusions and caveats: TRBV28 was favored in persistent disease, as were TRBJ1-2 and TRBJ2-5. Analysis covered peripheral blood alone, not thyroid tissue.

Per germline, CDR1 SGHRS and CDR2 YFSETQ. Trimming left V 4 bases short and J 0 bases short, with 17 bases between. This CDR3 region has 17 residues. As to time point: persistent/refractory GD, antithyroid drugs over 5 years with positive TRAb. Extracted PBMC RNA gave rise to the TCR library. J is TRBJ2-4 and V is TRBV5-1; D assignment may be TRBD1 or TRBD2 (5 bases each). This clonotype originated in a female donor with Graves disease. The sample here was peripheral blood mononuclear cells (PBMCs), taken when the disease was refractory, from a patient treated with antithyroid drugs. The CDR3 DNA follows: TGCGCCAGCAGCGCTGGGACGGACCATAGAGCCAAAAACATTCAGTACTTC. Its protein is CASSAGTDHRAKNIQYF.